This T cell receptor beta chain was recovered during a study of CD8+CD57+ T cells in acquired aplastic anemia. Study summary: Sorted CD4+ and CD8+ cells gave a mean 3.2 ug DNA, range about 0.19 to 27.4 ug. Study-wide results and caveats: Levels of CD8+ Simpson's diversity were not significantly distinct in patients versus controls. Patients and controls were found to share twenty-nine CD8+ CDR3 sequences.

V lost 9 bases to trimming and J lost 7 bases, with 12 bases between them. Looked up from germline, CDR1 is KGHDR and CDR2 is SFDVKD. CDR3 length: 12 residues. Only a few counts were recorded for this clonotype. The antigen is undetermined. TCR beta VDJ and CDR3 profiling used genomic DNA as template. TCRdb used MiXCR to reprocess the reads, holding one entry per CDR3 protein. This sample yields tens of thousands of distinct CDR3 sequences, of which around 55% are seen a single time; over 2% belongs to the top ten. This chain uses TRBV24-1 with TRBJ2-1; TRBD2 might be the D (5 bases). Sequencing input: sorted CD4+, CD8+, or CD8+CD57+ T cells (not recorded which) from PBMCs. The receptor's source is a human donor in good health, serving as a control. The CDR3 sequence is CATGGQVNEQFF. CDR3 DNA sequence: TGTGCCACCGGAGGCCAGGTAAATGAGCAGTTCTTC.